The 21 T cell receptor beta chains below were found in one sample sequenced in a study of blood T cell repertoires in COVID-19. This table comes from immunoSEQ multiplex PCR, and its TCRdb copy is limited to in-frame clones, with some not included. The data show roughly 140,000 clones, over 80% seen once. The sample consisted of PBMCs or T cells enriched from blood (not recorded which). The receptors derive from a woman aged 50 to 60 who had been exposed to COVID-19.

V gene TRBV7-2 combines with J gene TRBJ2-7, with a tentative D call TRBD1 (6 bases). The CDR3 is 13 amino acids. V shed 5 bases and J shed 2 bases, with 10 bases lying between them. Germline V gene lookup returns CDR1 SGHTA and CDR2 FQGNSA. Here the CDR3 reads CASSRQVTYEQYF. The CDR3 nucleotides read TGTGCCAGCAGCCGACAGGTAACCTACGAGCAGTACTTC.

This clone has just one count. The chain employs TRBV9 and TRBJ2-1, with 10 bases lining up with TRBD2. V shed 0 bases and J 4 bases; nucleotides not matched to a gene: 4. Per the germline V gene, CDR1 is SGDLS and CDR2 is YYNGEE. CDR3 size: 16 residues. The CDR3 here is CASSVGTSGKYNEQFF. DNA of the CDR3: TGTGCCAGCAGCGTAGGTACTAGCGGGAAGTACAATGAGCAGTTCTTC.

The V call is TRBV10-1, the J call TRBJ1-1; D not certain. V lost 4 bases and J 0 bases, leaving 12 bases between the germline ends. Germline-derived CDR1 and CDR2 are WNHNN and SYGVQD (reference sequence). There are 15 residues in the CDR3. CDR3 sequence: CASSASAGMNTEAFF. CDR3 coding DNA: TGCGCCAGCAGTGCCTCAGCGGGAATGAACACTGAAGCTTTCTTT.

The chain links TRBV25-1 to TRBJ1-2; D possibly corresponds to TRBD1 (5 bases). Germline CDR1 reads MGHDK; CDR2 reads SYGVNS. Trimming left V 0 bases short and J 3 bases short, with 14 bases between. The CDR3 is 16 residues long. DNA of the CDR3: TGTGCCAGCAGTGAATATGATTGGGGGGGATACTATGGCTACACCTTC. It yields the protein CASSEYDWGGYYGYTF.

The chain couples TRBV13 to TRBJ2-3; 13 bases map to TRBD2. V lost 5 bases, J lost 5 bases, and 13 bases stayed unmatched. The CDR3 length is 18 residues. Germline V gene data show CDR1 as PRHDT and CDR2 as FYEKMQ (reference sequence). In DNA form, the CDR3 reads TGTGCCAGCAGCGCAGGACTAGCGGGAGCCCCGGGAAAAGATACGCAGTATTTT. The encoded protein is CASSAGLAGAPGKDTQYF.

This rearrangement joins TRBV25-1 to TRBJ1-2; 9 bases line up with TRBD1. The CDR3 runs to 14 residues. CDR1 and CDR2 (germline): MGHDK, SYGVNS. Trimming cost V 3 bases and J 7 bases; bases outside gene matches: 6. This chain's CDR3 is CASSEQEQGAGYTF. The CDR3 region has the DNA TGTGCCAGCAGTGAGCAAGAACAGGGGGCTGGCTACACCTTC.

V usage is TRBV11-3 and J usage is TRBJ1-3; the D is unclear. The germline gives CDR1 SGHNT, CDR2 YENEEA. V lost 0 bases and J 7 bases, leaving 7 bases between the germline ends. The length of the CDR3 is 13 residues. CDR3 coding DNA: TGTGCCAGCAGCTTAGATCACGGGAACACCATATATTTT. It translates to CASSLDHGNTIYF.

The V gene is TRBV14, the J gene TRBJ2-7; D uncertain. Deletions cut 4 bases from V and 4 bases from J, with 26 bases between. The CDR3 consists of 18 residues. Germline CDR1 SGHDN, CDR2 FVKESK. Written as DNA, the CDR3 is TGTGCCAGCAGCCCTCACAGAGTCCAGTATTGGGCATTGTACGAGCAGTACTTC. It codes for CASSPHRVQYWALYEQYF.

The DNA for the CDR3 is TGTGCCAGCAGCCCAGATAAGGCGGCCTACAATGAGCAGTTCTTC. The encoded protein is CASSPDKAAYNEQFF. The V call is TRBV13, the J call TRBJ2-1; D not certain. The length of the CDR3 is 15 residues. V lost 5 bases and J 2 bases, leaving 13 bases between the germline ends. Germline CDR1 reads PRHDT; CDR2 reads FYEKMQ (reference sequence).

The chain carries TRBV5-4 and TRBJ2-7, with 8 bases aligning to TRBD2. The J segment lost 1 base and the V segment lost 0 bases, leaving 3 bases of the junction unmatched. Germline CDR1 and CDR2: SGHNT and YYREEE (reference sequence). CDR3 length: 15 amino acids. Here the CDR3 reads CASSLVSSGSYEQYF. As DNA, the CDR3 is TGTGCCAGCAGCTTGGTATCTAGCGGGTCCTACGAGCAGTACTTC.

The gene calls are TRBV29-1 and TRBJ1-5, with D perhaps TRBD1 (6 bases). Germline V CDR1 and CDR2: SQVTM, ANQGSEA. V was shortened by 5 bases and J by 7 bases, with 21 bases between the two germline ends. This CDR3 contains 15 residues. The CDR3 DNA is TGCAGCGTTTTGAGCGACAGGCAGGGAGGGCAGCCCCAGCATTTT. Its protein is CSVLSDRQGGQPQHF. Variable domain in full (rest from reference TRBV29-1 and TRBJ1-5): SAVISQKPSRDICQRGTSLTIQCQVDSQVTMMFWYRQQPGQSLTLIATANQGSEATYESGFVIDKFPISRPNLTFSTLTVSNMSPEDSSIYLCSVLSDRQGGQPQHFGDGTRLSIL.

The genes are TRBV4-2 and TRBJ2-3, with TRBD2 matching 9 bases. V lost 3 bases, J lost 4 bases, and 11 bases stayed unmatched. This CDR3 is built from 17 residues. Germline CDR1 and CDR2: LGHNA and YNFKEQ. This chain's CDR3 is CASSQAGPGLAADTQYF. The DNA of the CDR3 is TGTGCCAGCAGCCAGGCGGGTCCGGGACTAGCAGCAGATACGCAGTATTTT.

The chain carries TRBV19 and TRBJ2-7, with D perhaps TRBD1 (6 bases). CDR3 length equals 15 residues. The germline V gene encodes CDR1 LNHDA and CDR2 SQIVND (reference sequence). Trimming stripped 3 bases from V and 2 bases from J, with 14 bases between. CDR3 in DNA: TGTGCCAGTAGTATTTATCAGGGGTCAACCTACGAGCAGTACTTC. Translated: CASSIYQGSTYEQYF.

The chain couples TRBV6-4 to TRBJ2-5, with D possibly matching TRBD2 (5 bases). There are 13 residues in the CDR3. The V and J ends lost 6 bases and 4 bases respectively, with 12 bases between them. Germline CDR1 and CDR2: MRHNA and SNTAGT. In DNA form, the CDR3 reads TGTGCCAGCAGGACCAAGAGGGTAGAGACCCAGTACTTC. This translates into CASRTKRVETQYF.

This chain connects TRBV6-5 to TRBJ1-5; the D gene is possibly TRBD1 (5 bases). The CDR3 has 13 residues. The V and J ends lost 7 bases and 4 bases respectively, with 11 bases between them. Germline lookup yields CDR1 MNHEY and CDR2 SVGAGI. The CDR3 DNA sequence: TGTGCCAGCAAGGGGCGCGGTAATCAGCCCCAGCATTTT. Its protein product is CASKGRGNQPQHF.

This CDR3 reads CASSLAGRGAIGNQPQHF. CDR3 DNA sequence: TGTGCCAGCAGCTTAGCCGGCAGGGGTGCAATAGGCAATCAGCCCCAGCATTTT. J is TRBJ1-5 and V is TRBV7-8; TRBD1 might be the D (6 bases). The CDR3 sequence is 18 residues long. Germline values: CDR1 SGHVS, CDR2 FQNEAQ. The V end lost 0 bases, the J end lost 2 bases, and 17 bases lay between the germline ends.

This clone was seen just once. The CDR3 DNA follows: TGTGCCAGCAGCGTAGCCCTTAGCCAGATCACCGGGGAGCTGTTTTTT. Encoded protein: CASSVALSQITGELFF. This sequence joins TRBV9 and TRBJ2-2; D call uncertain. V gave up 0 bases and J gave up 4 bases, with 13 bases separating them. The germline gives CDR1 SGDLS, CDR2 YYNGEE. This CDR3 contains 16 residues.

The chain combines TRBV10-3 with TRBJ1-2; D remains ambiguous. This CDR3 has 13 residues. CDR1 is ENHRY, CDR2 SYGVKD, per germline. Trimming took 4 bases from V and 4 from J, leaving 10 bases between them. The DNA of the CDR3 is TGTGCCATCAGTGGGGCTAAGAGCTATGGCTACACCTTC. Its protein product is CAISGAKSYGYTF.

In this sample, this clone turned up once. This chain links TRBV13 with TRBJ2-7, with 11 bases matching TRBD1. Unmatched junction bases numbered 5, after V lost 4 bases and J lost 3 bases. CDR3 size: 15 residues. Per germline, CDR1 PRHDT and CDR2 FYEKMQ (reference sequence). The CDR3 loop reads CASSSTGQGVYEQYF. The CDR3 DNA sequence: TGTGCCAGCAGCTCAACGGGACAGGGGGTCTACGAGCAGTACTTC.

In this sample, this clone turned up once. The same CDR3 is also encoded by other DNA sequences in this sample. J is TRBJ1-1 and V is TRBV6-5, with 7 bases that match TRBD1. After removal of 6 bases from V and 5 bases from J, the junction contained 0 bases not matched to a gene. The CDR3 has 11 amino acids. Germline values: CDR1 MNHEY, CDR2 SVGAGI. Written as DNA, the CDR3 is TGTGCCAGCAGCAGGGGGACTGAAGCTTTCTTT. It codes for CASSRGTEAFF.

The V and J genes are TRBV5-4 and TRBJ1-1; D is possibly TRBD1 (5 bases). CDR3 size: 13 residues. The V end was cut by 4 bases, the J end by 0 bases, with 7 bases between. Germline loops: CDR1 SGHNT, CDR2 YYREEE (reference sequence). CDR3: CASSVQVNTEAFF. CDR3 in DNA: TGTGCCAGCAGCGTACAGGTGAACACTGAAGCTTTCTTT.